These 23 T cell receptor beta chains came from one sample sequenced in a study of cytomegalovirus exposure and HLA in healthy donors. PCR primers comprised 60 Vbeta and 13 Jbeta primers. TCRdb's copy holds only in-frame clones and misses some; the assay was immunoSEQ multiplex PCR. Here the sample spans 90,000 to 120,000 clones, about 70% being singletons. Material: PBMCs. The receptors derive from a woman between 18 and 29 years old in good health and CMV-seropositive.

This rearrangement joins TRBV28 to TRBJ1-3; unclear D gene. This CDR3 spans 14 amino acids. V gave up 7 bases and J gave up 0 bases, with 10 bases separating them. Germline assignment: CDR1 MDHEN and CDR2 SYDVKM. In nucleotides, the CDR3 is TGTGCCAGCACCCCCCAGTACTCTGGAAACACCATATATTTT. Protein sequence: CASTPQYSGNTIYF.

This clone was seen more than once but under ten times. The chain is built from TRBV29-1 and TRBJ2-7; 8 nucleotides line up with TRBD1. V lost 8 bases, J lost 6 bases, and 9 bases stayed unmatched. CDR3 size: 12 residues. CDR1 is SQVTM, CDR2 ANQGSEA, per germline. CDR3 bases: TGCAGCAGTCTGTCGACAGGGGCCGAGCAGTACTTC. Protein: CSSLSTGAEQYF.

In its sample, this clone was seen a few times. The chain has TRBV19 and TRBJ2-7; 11 bases agree with TRBD1. In germline, CDR1 is LNHDA, CDR2 SQIVND (reference sequence). V was clipped by 2 bases and J by 5 bases; unmatched bases: 5. The CDR3 length is 15 residues. The CDR3 loop is CASSITGTGGNEQYF. For the CDR3, the DNA is TGTGCCAGTAGTATAACCGGGACAGGGGGTAACGAGCAGTACTTC. Full variable domain (outside the CDR3, taken from reference TRBV19 and TRBJ2-7): DGGITQSPKYLFRKEGQNVTLSCEQNLNHDAMYWYRQDPGQGLRLIYYSQIVNDFQKGDIAEGYSVSREKKESFPLTVTSAQKNPTAFYLCASSITGTGGNEQYFGPGTRLTVT.

The CDR3 here is CASSLGSLAGGPLNTGELFF. As DNA, the CDR3 is TGTGCCAGCAGCTTAGGAAGCCTAGCGGGAGGTCCACTTAACACCGGGGAGCTGTTTTTT. The J gene is TRBJ2-2, the V gene TRBV7-7, with TRBD2 identical over 11 bases. Germline V gene sequence: CDR1 SSHAT, CDR2 FNYEAQ (reference sequence). This CDR3 comprises 20 residues. V lost 1 base, J lost 2 bases, and 12 bases stayed unmatched.

This clone was detected a few times. V is TRBV28 and J is TRBJ1-2; D is unclear. This CDR3 has 12 amino acids. V gave up 6 bases and J gave up 8 bases, with 13 bases separating them. Per germline, CDR1 MDHEN and CDR2 SYDVKM. The chain's CDR3 is CASRREGGGYTF. The DNA of the CDR3 is TGTGCCAGCAGACGGGAGGGAGGCGGCTACACCTTC.

V is TRBV28 and J is TRBJ2-3; D not certain. V was shortened by 8 bases and J by 4 bases, with 10 bases between the two germline ends. The CDR3 has 12 residues. CDR1 and CDR2 from the germline V gene are MDHEN and SYDVKM. The CDR3 nucleotides are TGTGCCAGCTCCAGGCCCCCAGATACGCAGTATTTT. Translation gives CASSRPPDTQYF.

The chain couples TRBV27 to TRBJ2-1; 7 bases match TRBD1. Germline assignment: CDR1 MNHEY and CDR2 SMNVEV (reference sequence). V shed 5 bases and J 5 bases; nucleotides not matched to a gene: 12. This CDR3 has 16 amino acids. In DNA, the CDR3 is TGTGCCAGCAGTCCATCCCGACAGGGCGGGCACAATGAGCAGTTCTTC. It encodes CASSPSRQGGHNEQFF.

The sample holds a few counts of this clone. CDR3 in amino acids: CASSQGPSGGYEQYF. CDR3 sequence (DNA): TGTGCCAGCAGCCAGGGCCCTAGCGGGGGGTACGAGCAGTACTTC. The rearrangement links TRBV7-3 to TRBJ2-7; 11 bases are a match to TRBD2. The CDR3 runs 15 residues. CDR1 is SGHTA, CDR2 FQGTGA, per germline. V lost 5 bases and J lost 4; bases outside the gene matches: 7.

This clone appeared a single time. The chain recombines TRBV3-2 with TRBJ2-7; the D call of TRBD1 is as the table states it, not checked on the DNA. TRBV3-2 corresponds to a pseudogene. The CDR3 spans 8 residues. As DNA, the CDR3 is TGTGCACAGGACGAGCAGTACTTC. Protein product: CAQDEQYF.

This clone has only one observation. J is TRBJ2-7 and V is TRBV14; 8 positions match TRBD2. Trimming cost V 1 base and J 2 bases; bases outside gene matches: 7. Germline lookup yields CDR1 SGHDN and CDR2 FVKESK. The CDR3 length is 16 residues. The CDR3 spells CASSQVPGLVPYEQYF. CDR3 sequence (DNA): TGTGCCAGCAGCCAAGTTCCGGGACTAGTTCCCTACGAGCAGTACTTC.

The chain has TRBV15 and TRBJ1-1; D is perhaps TRBD1 (5 bases). Germline CDR1 reads LNHNV; CDR2 reads YYDKDF (reference sequence). Trimming removed 0 bases from V and 0 bases from J, with 14 bases in between. The CDR3 sequence is 17 residues long. The CDR3 bases are TGTGCCACCAGCAGAGATATTGGGGCAGCCCTGAACACTGAAGCTTTCTTT. This codes for CATSRDIGAALNTEAFF.

The rearrangement joins TRBV30 to TRBJ2-3, with 10 bases fitting TRBD2. The CDR3 is made up of 16 amino acids. V shed 2 bases, J shed 6 bases, and the junction held 11 bases outside the gene matches. CDR1 is GTSNPN, CDR2 SVGIG, per germline (reference sequence). The chain's CDR3 is CAWSTGLAGVEDTQYF. As DNA, the CDR3 is TGTGCCTGGAGTACCGGGCTAGCGGGAGTGGAGGATACGCAGTATTTT.

This clone appeared once. V usage is TRBV6-1 and J usage is TRBJ2-7; 12 bases fit TRBD2. V was pared by 4 bases and J by 4 bases, with 5 bases of the junction left unmatched. The germline gives CDR1 MNHNS, CDR2 SASEGT. There are 15 residues in the CDR3. The CDR3 spells CASSVLAGGPYEQYF. CDR3 in DNA: TGTGCCAGCAGTGTTCTAGCGGGAGGGCCATACGAGCAGTACTTC.

The V call is TRBV10-1, the J call TRBJ2-1, with TRBD2 as a possible D gene (6 bases). This CDR3 spans 14 amino acids. Per the germline V gene, CDR1 is WNHNN and CDR2 is SYGVQD (reference sequence). V was cut by 8 bases and J by 9 bases, with 20 bases left in between. The CDR3 region has the DNA TGCGCCAGCTTTGGGGCTACCCGGGGGATTGAGCAGTTCTTC. This sequence encodes CASFGATRGIEQFF.

In DNA form, the CDR3 reads TGTGCCCTCCCCAGGGGCAGGGGGTCGGGTTTAGGCAATCAGCCCCAGCATTTT. Its translation: CALPRGRGSGLGNQPQHF. The chain recombines TRBV2 with TRBJ1-5; 7 nucleotides match TRBD1. This CDR3 region has 18 residues. Germline V CDR1 and CDR2: SNHLY, FYNNEI. The trim removed 11 bases at V and 2 bases at J, leaving 21 bases unmatched.

Notes on this clone: The junction departs from the called germline gene at one end, perhaps through a read error. This sequence joins TRBV2 and TRBJ1-2; TRBD1 is a possible D gene (6 bases). Germline-derived CDR1 and CDR2 are SNHLY and FYNNEI. The CDR3 is 15 amino acids. The CDR3 region is CASNRVRLPPYGYIF. The CDR3 DNA sequence: TGTGCCAGCAACAGGGTCAGGCTACCGCCCTATGGCTACATCTTC.

The CDR3 DNA follows: TGTGCCAGCAAGAGGGTTGAGGTTTCGGGCACTGAAGCTTTCTTT. It is translated as CASKRVEVSGTEAFF. J is TRBJ1-1 and V is TRBV27, with no clear D. Germline loops: CDR1 MNHEY, CDR2 SMNVEV (reference sequence). Trimming cost V 7 bases and J 4 bases, with 19 bases left between them. This CDR3 contains 15 residues.

The V call is TRBV6-4, the J call TRBJ2-7, with 9 bases that match TRBD2. The CDR3 is 20 amino acids. Per the germline V gene, CDR1 is MRHNA and CDR2 is SNTAGT. The J segment lost 2 bases and the V segment lost 0 bases, leaving 17 bases of the junction unmatched. CDR3 DNA: TGTGCCAGCAGTGACTCCCCCCAACTAGCGGGTTTTCATGTTACCTACGAGCAGTACTTC. As protein: CASSDSPQLAGFHVTYEQYF.

This clone occurred once. CDR3 loop: CASSHPGVLMTQYF. Written as DNA, the CDR3 is TGTGCCAGCAGCCACCCGGGAGTTTTAATGACCCAGTACTTC. The chain couples TRBV11-2 to TRBJ2-5; possible D gene TRBD2, 6 bases. The CDR3 contains 14 residues. Germline V gene lookup returns CDR1 SGHAT and CDR2 FQNNGV. V lost 5 bases and J 7 bases, leaving 17 bases between the germline ends.

The chain uses TRBV18 and TRBJ2-7; D perhaps matches TRBD1 (5 bases). The CDR3 is made up of 15 amino acids. Germline V gives CDR1 KGHSH, CDR2 LQKENI. With 0 bases removed from V and 3 bases from J, the gap between germline ends came to 12 bases. DNA of the CDR3: TGTGCCAGCTCACCACCGGTAGGGGTTGACTACGAGCAGTACTTC. It specifies CASSPPVGVDYEQYF.

The chain uses TRBV28 and TRBJ2-7; D possibly corresponds to TRBD2 (5 bases). The CDR3 covers 12 residues. V lost 10 bases and J lost 2, with 12 bases in between. CDR1 MDHEN and CDR2 SYDVKM come from the germline V gene. The DNA for the CDR3 is TGTGCCACCGAGAGCGGTACCTACGAGCAGTACTTC. Its protein is CATESGTYEQYF.

The V gene is TRBV7-8, the J gene TRBJ2-2, with 9 bases aligning to TRBD2. The CDR3 runs 17 residues. The junction had 5 bases not matched to a gene; V was cut back by 1 base and J by 2 bases. CDR1 and CDR2 from the germline V gene are SGHVS and FQNEAQ. The CDR3 sequence is CASSLGASGVNTGELFF. The CDR3 DNA is TGTGCCAGCAGCTTAGGGGCTAGCGGGGTCAACACCGGGGAGCTGTTTTTT.

This clone appeared a few times. The chain links TRBV6-1 to TRBJ1-1; the match to TRBD1 covers 8 bases. Germline V lookup: CDR1 MNHNS, CDR2 SASEGT. V lost 3 bases to trimming and J lost 5 bases; unmatched junction nucleotides: 8. CDR3 length: 15 residues. CDR3 sequence: CASSEWTGLDTEAFF. As DNA, the CDR3 is TGTGCCAGCAGTGAGTGGACAGGGTTGGATACTGAAGCTTTCTTT.